This entry is about one T cell receptor (beta chain). Its antigen is still unknown. Looked up from germline, CDR1 is SGHKS and CDR2 is YYEKEE (reference sequence). The CDR3 runs 14 residues. The trim removed 6 bases at V and 5 bases at J, leaving 6 bases unmatched. These data originate in a study of radiation and T cells in renal cell carcinoma. The overall study: Nephrectomy followed 15 Gy stereotactic body radiation by 4 weeks. Study conclusions and caveats: In blood, top tumor clones expanded by 2 weeks, shrinking by 4. Baseline intratumoral clonotype presence is unknown without pretreatment biopsies.

TCRdb's table, derived via immunoSEQ multiplex PCR, lists solely in-frame clones and lacks some. The sample has about 61,000 clones, more than 60% seen once. Time point in this sample: baseline pretreatment blood. Stated treatment: 15 Gy SBRT to primary tumor, nephrectomy 4 weeks later. The receptor was derived from a man in his sixties with renal cell carcinoma. The gene calls are TRBV5-5 and TRBJ2-5; 11 bases are shared with TRBD1. The sample here was blood, taken from a patient whose treatment included radiotherapy and nephrectomy. CDR3 sequence (DNA): TGTGCCAGCATCCGGACAGGGGGCTTCGAGACCCAGTACTTC. Translated, it gives CASIRTGGFETQYF.